The entry below gives a single T cell receptor (beta chain) sequence along with its context. This specimen belongs to a study of OX40 agonist ivuxolimab in advanced cancers. The germline CDR1 and CDR2 sequences are LNHDA and SQIVND (reference sequence). With 4 bases clipped from V and 3 bases from J, the junction kept 6 bases outside the gene matches. CDR3 length equals 15 residues. Sequenced by immunoSEQ multiplex PCR; TCRdb stores in-frame clones only, minus some. The sample carries 15,000 to 20,000 clones, around 82% recorded once. This receptor was taken from an adult with an advanced solid tumor such as melanoma, head and neck, liver or kidney cancer. J is TRBJ2-3 and V is TRBV19, with 8 bases matching TRBD1. Sequencing used CD4+ or CD8+ T cells sorted from blood, obtained in a trial of the OX40 agonist ivuxolimab. CDR3 sequence reads: CASSRTGLGTDTQYF. The CDR3 region has the DNA TGTGCCAGTAGTAGGACAGGGTTGGGGACAGATACGCAGTATTTT.